This paragraph reports one TCR beta chain. The antigen is unknown. TCRdb analysed the RT-PCR reads with MiXCR anew, one entry per CDR3 protein. The sample has 610,000 or so distinct CDR3 sequences, around 15% seen once. This sample was taken from a study of response to subunit inactivated influenza vaccine. Study-level points and caveats: It was the authors' suggestion that each seasonal influenza vaccination recruits few new T cells.

There are 14 residues in the CDR3. The germline CDR1 and CDR2 sequences are MDHEN and SYDVKM. Trimming removed 9 bases from V and 3 bases from J; junction bases left unmatched: 8. The rearrangement links TRBV28 to TRBJ1-5; 7 bases are shared with TRBD1. The sample in question was PBMCs from blood, obtained about 13 days after vaccination. The source is a man aged 50-59 years who received an inactivated influenza vaccine. The CDR3 loop reads CASAWDSHNQPQHF. CDR3 DNA: TGTGCCAGTGCCTGGGACAGCCACAATCAGCCCCAGCATTTT.